Sequencing of this T cell receptor (beta chain) was carried out in a study of shared clonotypes between healthy human individuals (dated by TCRdb to the early 2020s). Looking at the study overall: The cohort comprised a couple of women and three men aged 18 to 49 years. Per donor, three plates each were used for CD4 naive and CD4 memory, two for CD8 naive, and one for CD8 memory. To estimate repertoire size and how much clonotypes are shared between individuals, the study performed deep sequencing of blood TCR repertoires from a few healthy adults. To increase sequencing depth and limit assay-specific biases, TCR repertoire library preparation and sequencing were carried out by different laboratories using diverse techniques. Per donor, leukapheresis produced somewhere between about 0.94 and 8.9 billion PBMCs. Study-level results and caveats: The small number of donors limited the genetic and exposure-history diversity represented. Around 5.4% of naive CD4, 3.5% of naive CD8, around 2.3% of memory CD4, and about 0.4% of memory CD8 clonotypes were shared across several donors. Clonotypes shared by all four sorted-subset donors showed higher generation probabilities than non-shared clonotypes. Estimated clonotype richness was generally larger for naive than for memory subsets. Sampling was limited to blood, and TCR repertoires in tissue likely differ from TCR repertoires in blood. Even with the large sequencing depth, rarefaction of the sorted-subset datasets indicated that sequencing was incomplete. Pairwise subsampling led to the expectation that sequencing depth would affect the degree of clonotype sharing among donors.

Donors were healthy HIV-negative adults with no recently reported acute infections or vaccinations. All donors were Caucasian adults living in Nashville, Tennessee, USA. CD4+ T cells were enriched through magnetic negative selection, after which naive cells were positively selected on CD45RA and the remaining negative fraction served as the memory subset. Blood was obtained by leukapheresis, after which PBMCs were separated by Ficoll-Histopaque density gradient centrifugation and cryopreserved in liquid nitrogen vapor phase. Purity and quantity of every magnetically sorted T cell population were checked by analytical flow cytometry. Genomic DNA was isolated from every sorted fraction and measured by UV absorbance on a Nanodrop 2000c. Using the deep immunoSEQ assay, multiplex PCR amplified TCR CDR3 regions from genomic DNA. Extracted genomic DNA from each cell subset was spread evenly across all wells of several immunoSEQ 96-well plates, with each plate serving as a replicate. For sorted subsets, each replicate PCR was loaded with approximately 190 ng genomic DNA, equivalent to 25,000 to 35,000 T cell genomes. The purified libraries were quantified using a Qubit 3.0 fluorometer, sized with a Bioanalyzer 2100, and then quantified again using the KAPA Library Quantification kit. Each immunoSEQ 96-well plate was sequenced on its own single-read 150-cycle Illumina NextSeq 550 flow cell. Per the authors' processing: The immunoSEQ output contained only junctional sequences without quality scores, so filtering could not match that applied to full-length reads. To assign V/J genes and CDR3, sequences were annotated against IMGT germline references using PyIR, a Python wrapper for IgBLAST v1.9. Reads with weak V/J assignments (E-value above 1e-6), missing CDR3, stop codons, out-of-frame junctions, or ambiguous translated residues were removed. V3J clonotypes were defined as sequences sharing the same inferred V gene, J gene, and CDR3 amino acid sequence. Percentage overlap between repertoires was calculated by dividing the number of shared unique clonotypes by the size of the smaller repertoire. Three approaches were used to assess repertoire richness: RTK rarefaction, the Chao1 estimator, and Recon v2.1 estimates of unobserved clonotypes. For all TCRbeta clonotypes obtained by the gDNA method from a handful of donors, generation probabilities were computed with OLGA. The clones in this table, taken by TCRdb from immuneACCESS, are in-frame only. Not every clone is retained; where verified, under half of the shortfall comes from an unresolved V gene, and the cause of the rest is unknown. The V and J calls and the clone size are those of that table, but D and trimming were determined from the DNA. This sample lists 330,000 or so clones; approximately 74% were detected once. 10% of the sample is taken by the ten largest.

Note on this clone: Its target antigen remains unknown. No qualities accompany the bases; no much larger clone lies one base away.

Per the germline V gene, KGHSH is the CDR1 and LQKENI is the CDR2. The CDR3 runs 16 residues from the cysteine to the phenylalanine. The read is trimmed to its CDR3 DNA, 48 bases read in frame from base 1. From V the trimming removes 6 bases and from J it removes 8 bases, while the gene matches leave 14 bases of the junction unaccounted for. The TCR sequence derives from a man aged 30-40 years in good health. The sequence links TRBV18 to TRBJ2-1; 9 of the junction bases match TRBD2. The sequencing input was memory CD4+ T cells sorted from blood. Taken with the paper, the label for cell subset or site translates to: CD45RA-negative fraction. The CDR3 region: CASSFNSGTSRDEQFF. The nucleotide sequence is TGTGCCAGCTCGTTCAACTCAGGGACTAGCAGGGATGAGCAGTTCTTC.